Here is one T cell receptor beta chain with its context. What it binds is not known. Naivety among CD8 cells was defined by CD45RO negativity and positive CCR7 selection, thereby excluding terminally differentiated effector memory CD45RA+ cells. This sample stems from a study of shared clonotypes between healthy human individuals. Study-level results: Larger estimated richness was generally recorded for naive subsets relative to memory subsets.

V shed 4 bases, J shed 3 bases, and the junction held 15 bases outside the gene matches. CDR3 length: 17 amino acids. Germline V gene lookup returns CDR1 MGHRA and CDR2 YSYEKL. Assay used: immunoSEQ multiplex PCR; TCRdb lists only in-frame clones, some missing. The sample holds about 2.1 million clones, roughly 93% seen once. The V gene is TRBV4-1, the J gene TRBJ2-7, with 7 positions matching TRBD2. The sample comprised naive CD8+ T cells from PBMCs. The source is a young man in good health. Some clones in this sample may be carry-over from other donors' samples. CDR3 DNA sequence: TGCGCCAGCAGCCCGAAACAACCGGGACTAAGCAACTACGAGCAGTACTTC. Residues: CASSPKQPGLSNYEQYF.